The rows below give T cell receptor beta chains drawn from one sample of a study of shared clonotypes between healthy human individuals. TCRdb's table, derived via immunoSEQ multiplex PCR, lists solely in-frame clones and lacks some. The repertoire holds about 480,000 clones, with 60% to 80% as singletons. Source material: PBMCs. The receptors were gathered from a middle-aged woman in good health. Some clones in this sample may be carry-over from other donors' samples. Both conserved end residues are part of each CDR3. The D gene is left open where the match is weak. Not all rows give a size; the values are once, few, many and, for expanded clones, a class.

CDR3 protein: CASSWIRDTNTGELFF
CDR3 DNA: TGCGCCAGCAGCTGGATCCGGGACACCAACACCGGGGAGCTGTTTTTT
J gene: TRBJ2-2
clone size: -
V gene: TRBV5-1
D gene: -

CDR3 protein: CASSLGTSGLGDTQYF
CDR3 DNA: TGTGCCAGCTCCCTTGGGACTAGCGGCCTCGGAGATACGCAGTATTTT
J gene: TRBJ2-3
clone size: once
V gene: TRBV18
D gene: TRBD2

CDR3 protein: CAWGRGQDNEKLFF
CDR3 DNA: TGTGCCTGGGGCAGGGGGCAGGATAATGAAAAACTGTTTTTT
J gene: TRBJ1-4
clone size: -
V gene: TRBV30
D gene: TRBD1

CDR3 protein: CSVGGQGSYEQYF
CDR3 DNA: TGCAGCGTTGGGGGACAAGGGAGCTACGAGCAGTACTTC
J gene: TRBJ2-7
clone size: -
V gene: TRBV29-1
D gene: -

CDR3 protein: CASSLLTIFLETQYF
CDR3 DNA: TGTGCCAGCAGCTTGCTTACCATCTTTTTAGAGACCCAGTACTTC
J gene: TRBJ2-5
clone size: -
V gene: TRBV7-9
D gene: -

CDR3 protein: CASSVDPSGRSGNIQYF
CDR3 DNA: TGTGCCAGCAGCGTAGACCCTAGCGGGAGGTCGGGAAACATTCAGTACTTC
J gene: TRBJ2-4
clone size: -
V gene: TRBV9
D gene: TRBD2

CDR3 protein: CASSLGDRAGETQYF
CDR3 DNA: TGCGCCAGCAGCTTGGGTGACAGAGCGGGGGAGACCCAGTACTTC
J gene: TRBJ2-5
clone size: -
V gene: TRBV5-1
D gene: TRBD2

CDR3 protein: CASSYEGYEQYF
CDR3 DNA: TGCGCCAGCAGCTACGAAGGCTACGAGCAGTACTTC
J gene: TRBJ2-7
clone size: -
V gene: TRBV5-1
D gene: -

CDR3 protein: CASRTSGSSYNEQFF
CDR3 DNA: TGTGCCAGCAGAACTAGCGGCAGCTCCTACAATGAGCAGTTCTTC
J gene: TRBJ2-1
clone size: -
V gene: TRBV7-2
D gene: TRBD2

CDR3 protein: CASSRPGGNNEQFF
CDR3 DNA: TGTGCCAGCAGCCGACCCGGGGGAAACAATGAGCAGTTCTTC
J gene: TRBJ2-1
clone size: -
V gene: TRBV5-4
D gene: -

CDR3 protein: CASSDWVENSPLHF
CDR3 DNA: TGTGCCAGCAGTGACTGGGTTGAGAATTCACCCCTCCACTTT
J gene: TRBJ1-6
clone size: few
V gene: TRBV2
D gene: -

CDR3 protein: CASSPGLGPPQETQYF
CDR3 DNA: TGTGCCAGCAGCCCCGGACTAGGGCCCCCCCAAGAGACCCAGTACTTC
J gene: TRBJ2-5
clone size: -
V gene: TRBV9
D gene: TRBD2

CDR3 protein: CASSRGQGSYEQYF
CDR3 DNA: TGTGCCAGCAGCAGAGGACAGGGATCCTACGAGCAGTACTTC
J gene: TRBJ2-7
clone size: -
V gene: TRBV9
D gene: TRBD1

CDR3 protein: CSVEDRRSDLAKNIQYF
CDR3 DNA: TGCAGCGTTGAAGATCGGCGGTCAGACCTAGCCAAAAACATTCAGTACTTC
J gene: TRBJ2-4
clone size: -
V gene: TRBV29-1
D gene: -

CDR3 protein: CASSAGQQNTEAFF
CDR3 DNA: TGTGCCAGCAGCGCTGGACAACAGAACACTGAAGCTTTCTTT
J gene: TRBJ1-1
clone size: -
V gene: TRBV9
D gene: -

CDR3 protein: CATSKDRVTNYGYTF
CDR3 DNA: TGTGCCACCAGCAAGGACAGGGTTACTAACTATGGCTACACCTTC
J gene: TRBJ1-2
clone size: -
V gene: TRBV15
D gene: TRBD1

CDR3 protein: CASSLPGGQNTEAFF
CDR3 DNA: TGTGCCAGCAGTCTCCCCGGGGGGCAGAACACTGAAGCTTTCTTT
J gene: TRBJ1-1
clone size: -
V gene: TRBV28
D gene: -

CDR3 protein: CASSLEGQDNEKLFF
CDR3 DNA: TGTGCCAGCAGCTTAGAGGGGCAAGACAATGAAAAACTGTTTTTT
J gene: TRBJ1-4
clone size: -
V gene: TRBV11-2
D gene: -

CDR3 protein: CASSSTGDSFYGYTF
CDR3 DNA: TGTGCCAGCAGTTCGACAGGGGACTCGTTCTATGGCTACACCTTC
J gene: TRBJ1-2
clone size: few
V gene: TRBV6-4
D gene: TRBD1

CDR3 protein: CASSPRTGVQYGYTF
CDR3 DNA: TGTGCCAGCAGCCCTAGAACAGGAGTTCAGTATGGCTACACCTTC
J gene: TRBJ1-2
clone size: few
V gene: TRBV11-2
D gene: -

CDR3 protein: CASSLGMTASTDTQYF
CDR3 DNA: TGTGCCAGCAGCTTAGGGATGACGGCTAGCACAGATACGCAGTATTTT
J gene: TRBJ2-3
clone size: few
V gene: TRBV11-3
D gene: -

CDR3 protein: CAWSGWEGQDEQFF
CDR3 DNA: TGTGCCTGGAGTGGCTGGGAGGGCCAGGATGAGCAGTTCTTC
J gene: TRBJ2-1
clone size: once
V gene: TRBV30
D gene: TRBD2

CDR3 protein: CASSLLSSGANVLTF
CDR3 DNA: TGTGCCAGCAGCTTACTTAGCTCTGGGGCCAACGTCCTGACTTTC
J gene: TRBJ2-6
clone size: -
V gene: TRBV11-2
D gene: -

CDR3 protein: CASSENSYEQYF
CDR3 DNA: TGTGCCAGCAGTGAAAATTCCTACGAGCAGTACTTC
J gene: TRBJ2-7
clone size: -
V gene: TRBV6-1
D gene: -

CDR3 protein: CASSWGRNNSPLHF
CDR3 DNA: TGTGCCAGCAGTTGGGGACGAAATAATTCACCCCTCCACTTT
J gene: TRBJ1-6
clone size: -
V gene: TRBV27
D gene: -

CDR3 protein: CASSPDRGIINEQFF
CDR3 DNA: TGTGCCAGCAGCCCGGATCGGGGGATCATCAATGAGCAGTTCTTC
J gene: TRBJ2-1
clone size: -
V gene: TRBV7-3
D gene: -

CDR3 protein: CASSEAGGHTDTQYF
CDR3 DNA: TGTGCCAGCAGTGAAGCAGGGGGCCACACAGATACGCAGTATTTT
J gene: TRBJ2-3
clone size: -
V gene: TRBV6-1
D gene: TRBD1

CDR3 protein: CATFSGSSYEQYF
CDR3 DNA: TGTGCCACCTTCTCGGGATCCTCCTACGAGCAGTACTTC
J gene: TRBJ2-7
clone size: -
V gene: TRBV19
D gene: -

CDR3 protein: CATSRFERTDTQYF
CDR3 DNA: TGTGCCACCAGCAGATTCGAGCGCACAGATACGCAGTATTTT
J gene: TRBJ2-3
clone size: -
V gene: TRBV15
D gene: -

CDR3 protein: CASRETVGQQETQYF
CDR3 DNA: TGTGCCAGCAGAGAGACCGTGGGACAGCAAGAGACCCAGTACTTC
J gene: TRBJ2-5
clone size: -
V gene: TRBV6-6
D gene: TRBD1

CDR3 protein: CASRLSEKSNQPQHF
CDR3 DNA: TGTGCCAGCAGGCTGAGCGAGAAAAGCAATCAGCCCCAGCATTTT
J gene: TRBJ1-5
clone size: -
V gene: TRBV2
D gene: -

CDR3 protein: CAISEGSGSTDTQYF
CDR3 DNA: TGTGCCATCAGTGAGGGTAGTGGTAGCACAGATACGCAGTATTTT
J gene: TRBJ2-3
clone size: -
V gene: TRBV10-3
D gene: -

CDR3 protein: CASSPRDRGREQYF
CDR3 DNA: TGTGCCAGCAGCCCCAGGGACAGGGGGCGCGAGCAGTACTTC
J gene: TRBJ2-7
clone size: -
V gene: TRBV11-1
D gene: TRBD1

CDR3 protein: CASSLGGLGQPQHF
CDR3 DNA: TGTGCCAGCAGCTTAGGGGGGCTGGGTCAGCCCCAGCATTTT
J gene: TRBJ1-5
clone size: -
V gene: TRBV7-9
D gene: -